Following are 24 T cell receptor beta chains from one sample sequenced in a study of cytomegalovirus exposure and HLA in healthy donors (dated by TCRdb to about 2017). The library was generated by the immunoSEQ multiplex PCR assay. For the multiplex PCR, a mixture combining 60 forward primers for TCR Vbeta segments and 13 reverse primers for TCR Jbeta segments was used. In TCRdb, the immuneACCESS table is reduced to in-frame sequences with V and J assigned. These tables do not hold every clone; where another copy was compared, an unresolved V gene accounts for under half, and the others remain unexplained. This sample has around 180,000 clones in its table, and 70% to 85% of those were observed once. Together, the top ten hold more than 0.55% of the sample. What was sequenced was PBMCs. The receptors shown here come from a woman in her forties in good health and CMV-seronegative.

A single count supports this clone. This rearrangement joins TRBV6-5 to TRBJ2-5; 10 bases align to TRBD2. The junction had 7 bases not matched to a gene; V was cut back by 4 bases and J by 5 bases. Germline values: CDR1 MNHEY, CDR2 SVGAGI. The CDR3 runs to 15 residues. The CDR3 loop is CASSSIAGGGETQYF. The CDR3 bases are TGTGCCAGCAGTTCAATAGCGGGGGGAGGGGAGACCCAGTACTTC.

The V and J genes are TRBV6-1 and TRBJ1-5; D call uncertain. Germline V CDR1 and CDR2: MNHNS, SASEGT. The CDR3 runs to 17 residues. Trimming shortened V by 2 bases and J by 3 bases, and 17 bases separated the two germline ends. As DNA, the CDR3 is TGTGCCAGCAGTGAAATAAGGACTGTCGTCGTCAATCAGCCCCAGCATTTT. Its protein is CASSEIRTVVVNQPQHF.

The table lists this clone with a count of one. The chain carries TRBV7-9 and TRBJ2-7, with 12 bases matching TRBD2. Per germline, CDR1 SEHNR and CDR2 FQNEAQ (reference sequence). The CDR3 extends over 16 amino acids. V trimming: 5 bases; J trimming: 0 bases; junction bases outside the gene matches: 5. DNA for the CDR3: TGTGCCAGCAGCGCGGGACTAGCGGGTCCCTCCTACGAGCAGTACTTC. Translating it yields CASSAGLAGPSYEQYF. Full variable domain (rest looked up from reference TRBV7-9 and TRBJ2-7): DTGVSQNPRHKITKRGQNVTFRCDPISEHNRLYWYRQTLGQGPEFLTYFQNEAQLEKSRLLSDRFSAERPKGSFSTLEIQRTEQGDSAMYLCASSAGLAGPSYEQYFGPGTRLTVT.

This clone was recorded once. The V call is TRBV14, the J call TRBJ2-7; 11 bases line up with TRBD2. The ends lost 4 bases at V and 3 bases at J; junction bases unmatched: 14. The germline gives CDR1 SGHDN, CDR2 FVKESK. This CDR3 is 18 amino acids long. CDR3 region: CASSLRTQGLADFYEQYF. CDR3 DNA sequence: TGTGCCAGCAGCCTACGGACACAGGGACTAGCGGATTTCTACGAGCAGTACTTC.

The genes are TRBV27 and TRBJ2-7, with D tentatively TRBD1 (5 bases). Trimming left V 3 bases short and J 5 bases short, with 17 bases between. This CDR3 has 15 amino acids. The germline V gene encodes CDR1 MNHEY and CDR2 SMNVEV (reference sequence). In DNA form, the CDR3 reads TGTGCCAGCAGTTTTCTGGCAGGGTTTGGCGACGAGCAGTACTTC. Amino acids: CASSFLAGFGDEQYF.

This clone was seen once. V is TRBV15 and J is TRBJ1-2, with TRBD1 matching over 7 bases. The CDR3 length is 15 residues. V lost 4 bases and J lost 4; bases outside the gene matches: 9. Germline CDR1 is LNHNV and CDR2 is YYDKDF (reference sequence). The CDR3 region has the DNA TGTGCCACCAGCAAATCAGGGGGAGAAGGCTATGGCTACACCTTC. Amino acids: CATSKSGGEGYGYTF.

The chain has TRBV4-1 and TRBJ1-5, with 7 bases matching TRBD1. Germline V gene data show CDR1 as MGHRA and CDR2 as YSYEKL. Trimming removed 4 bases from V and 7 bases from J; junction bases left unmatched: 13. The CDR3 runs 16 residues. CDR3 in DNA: TGCGCCAGCAGCCCAACATTGACAGGGTTGGGACAGCCCCAGCATTTT. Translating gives CASSPTLTGLGQPQHF.

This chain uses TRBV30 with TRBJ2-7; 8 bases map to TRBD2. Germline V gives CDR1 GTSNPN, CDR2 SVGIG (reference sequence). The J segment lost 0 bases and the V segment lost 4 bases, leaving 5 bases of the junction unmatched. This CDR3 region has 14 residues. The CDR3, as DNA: TGTGCCTGGATACCCGGGACTAGCTCCTACGAGCAGTACTTC. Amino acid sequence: CAWIPGTSSYEQYF.

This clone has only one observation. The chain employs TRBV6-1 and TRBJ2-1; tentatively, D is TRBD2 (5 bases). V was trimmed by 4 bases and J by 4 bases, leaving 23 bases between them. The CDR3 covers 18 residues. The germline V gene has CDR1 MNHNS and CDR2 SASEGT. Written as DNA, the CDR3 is TGTGCCAGCAGTGGTCTCGTCTCCGGGATCGTGATTTACAATGAGCAGTTCTTC. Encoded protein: CASSGLVSGIVIYNEQFF.

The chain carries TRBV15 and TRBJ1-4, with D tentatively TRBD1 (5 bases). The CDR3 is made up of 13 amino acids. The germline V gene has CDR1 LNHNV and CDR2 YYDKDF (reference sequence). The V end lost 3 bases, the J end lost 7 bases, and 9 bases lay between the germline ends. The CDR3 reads CATSRGEGEKLFF. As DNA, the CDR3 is TGTGCCACCAGCAGGGGGGAGGGTGAAAAACTGTTTTTT.

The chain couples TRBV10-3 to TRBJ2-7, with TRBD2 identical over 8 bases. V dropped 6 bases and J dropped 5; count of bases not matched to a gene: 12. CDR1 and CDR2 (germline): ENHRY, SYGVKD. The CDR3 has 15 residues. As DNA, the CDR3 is TGTGCCATCAGCGATAGGTGGAGCGGGAGCGACGAGCAGTACTTC. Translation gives CAISDRWSGSDEQYF.

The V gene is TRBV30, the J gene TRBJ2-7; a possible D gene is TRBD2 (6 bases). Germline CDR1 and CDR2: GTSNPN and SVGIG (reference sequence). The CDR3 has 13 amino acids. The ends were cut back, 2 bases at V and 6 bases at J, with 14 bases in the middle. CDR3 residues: CAWSSGLGSEQYF. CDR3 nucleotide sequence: TGTGCCTGGAGTAGCGGGTTGGGGAGCGAGCAGTACTTC.

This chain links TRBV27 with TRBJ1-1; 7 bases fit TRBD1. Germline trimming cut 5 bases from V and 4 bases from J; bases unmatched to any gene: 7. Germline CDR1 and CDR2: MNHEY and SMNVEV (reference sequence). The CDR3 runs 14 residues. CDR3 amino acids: CASSIIQGITEAFF. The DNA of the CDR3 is TGTGCCAGCAGTATCATACAGGGGATCACTGAAGCTTTCTTT.

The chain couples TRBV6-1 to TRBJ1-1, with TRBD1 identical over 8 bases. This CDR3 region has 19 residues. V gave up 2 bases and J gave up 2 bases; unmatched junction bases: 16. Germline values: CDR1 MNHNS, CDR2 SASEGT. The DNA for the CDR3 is TGTGCCAGCAGTGAATTTGGGTTGGGGACAGGAGCTCTAAACACTGAAGCTTTCTTT. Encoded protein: CASSEFGLGTGALNTEAFF.

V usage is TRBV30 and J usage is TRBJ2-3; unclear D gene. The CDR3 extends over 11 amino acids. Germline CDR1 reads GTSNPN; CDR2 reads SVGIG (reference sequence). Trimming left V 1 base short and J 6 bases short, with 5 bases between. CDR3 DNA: TGTGCCTGGAGTGGCCGGGATACGCAGTATTTT. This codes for CAWSGRDTQYF.

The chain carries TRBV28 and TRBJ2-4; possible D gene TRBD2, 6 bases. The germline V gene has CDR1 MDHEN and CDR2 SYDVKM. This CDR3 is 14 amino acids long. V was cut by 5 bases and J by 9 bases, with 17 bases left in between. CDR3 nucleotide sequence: TGTGCCAGCAGTACTGTGGGGCTAGCGCGCATTCAGTACTTC. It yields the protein CASSTVGLARIQYF.

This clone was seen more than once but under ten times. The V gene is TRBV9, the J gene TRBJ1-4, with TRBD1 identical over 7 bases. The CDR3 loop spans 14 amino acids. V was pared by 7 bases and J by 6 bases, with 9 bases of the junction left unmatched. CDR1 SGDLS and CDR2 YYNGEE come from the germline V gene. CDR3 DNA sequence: TGTGCCAGCTCCCAGGGGGGCAGTTATGAAAAACTGTTTTTT. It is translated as CASSQGGSYEKLFF.

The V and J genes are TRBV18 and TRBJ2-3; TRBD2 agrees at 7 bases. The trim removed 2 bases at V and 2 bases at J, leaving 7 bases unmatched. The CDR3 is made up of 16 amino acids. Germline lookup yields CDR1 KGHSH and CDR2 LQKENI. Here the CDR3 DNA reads TGTGCCAGCTCACCAGTCGCTAGCGGATACACAGATACGCAGTATTTT. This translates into CASSPVASGYTDTQYF.

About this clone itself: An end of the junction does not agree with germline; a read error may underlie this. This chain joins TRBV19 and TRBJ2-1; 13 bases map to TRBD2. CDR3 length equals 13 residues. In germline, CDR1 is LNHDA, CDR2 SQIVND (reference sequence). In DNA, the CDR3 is TGTGCCAGTAGTAGCTCACTAGCGGGAGGGCCGCTCTTC. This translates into CASSSSLAGGPLF.

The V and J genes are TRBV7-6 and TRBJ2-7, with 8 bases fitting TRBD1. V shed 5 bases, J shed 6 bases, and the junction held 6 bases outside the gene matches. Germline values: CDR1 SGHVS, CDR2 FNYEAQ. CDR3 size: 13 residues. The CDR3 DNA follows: TGTGCCAGCAGCCAAGACAGGGGTGGCGAGCAGTACTTC. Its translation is CASSQDRGGEQYF.

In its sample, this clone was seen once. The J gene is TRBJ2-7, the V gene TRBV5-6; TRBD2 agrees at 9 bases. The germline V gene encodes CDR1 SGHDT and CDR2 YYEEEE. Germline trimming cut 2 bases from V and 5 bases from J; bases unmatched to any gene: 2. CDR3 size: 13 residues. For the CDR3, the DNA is TGTGCCAGCAGCTTAGCGGGAGGAAACGAGCAGTACTTC. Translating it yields CASSLAGGNEQYF.

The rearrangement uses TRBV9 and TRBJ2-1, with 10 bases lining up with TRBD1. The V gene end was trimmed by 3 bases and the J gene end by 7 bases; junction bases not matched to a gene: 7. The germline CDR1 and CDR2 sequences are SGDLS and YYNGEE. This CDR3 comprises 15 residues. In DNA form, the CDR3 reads TGTGCCAGCAGCGGCCCGGGACAGGGGTTAAATGAGCAGTTCTTC. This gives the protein CASSGPGQGLNEQFF.

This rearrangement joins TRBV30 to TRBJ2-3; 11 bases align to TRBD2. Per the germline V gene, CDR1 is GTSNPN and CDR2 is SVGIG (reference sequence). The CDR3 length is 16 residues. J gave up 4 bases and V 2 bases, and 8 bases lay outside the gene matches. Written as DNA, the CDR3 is TGTGCCTGGAGTCCCATCTTAGCGGGGGGGCCAGATACGCAGTATTTT. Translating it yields CAWSPILAGGPDTQYF.

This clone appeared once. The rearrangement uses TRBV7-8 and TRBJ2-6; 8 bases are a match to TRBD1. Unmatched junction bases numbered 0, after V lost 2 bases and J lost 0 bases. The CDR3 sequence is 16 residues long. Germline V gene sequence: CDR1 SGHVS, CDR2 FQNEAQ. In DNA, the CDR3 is TGTGCCAGCAGCTTACAGGGGGCCTCTGGGGCCAACGTCCTGACTTTC. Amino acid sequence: CASSLQGASGANVLTF. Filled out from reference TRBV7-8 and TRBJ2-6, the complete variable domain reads GAGVSQSPRYKVAKRGQDVALRCDPISGHVSLFWYQQALGQGPEFLTYFQNEAQLDKSGLPSDRFFAERPEGSVSTLKIQRTQQEDSAVYLCASSLQGASGANVLTFGAGSRLTVL.